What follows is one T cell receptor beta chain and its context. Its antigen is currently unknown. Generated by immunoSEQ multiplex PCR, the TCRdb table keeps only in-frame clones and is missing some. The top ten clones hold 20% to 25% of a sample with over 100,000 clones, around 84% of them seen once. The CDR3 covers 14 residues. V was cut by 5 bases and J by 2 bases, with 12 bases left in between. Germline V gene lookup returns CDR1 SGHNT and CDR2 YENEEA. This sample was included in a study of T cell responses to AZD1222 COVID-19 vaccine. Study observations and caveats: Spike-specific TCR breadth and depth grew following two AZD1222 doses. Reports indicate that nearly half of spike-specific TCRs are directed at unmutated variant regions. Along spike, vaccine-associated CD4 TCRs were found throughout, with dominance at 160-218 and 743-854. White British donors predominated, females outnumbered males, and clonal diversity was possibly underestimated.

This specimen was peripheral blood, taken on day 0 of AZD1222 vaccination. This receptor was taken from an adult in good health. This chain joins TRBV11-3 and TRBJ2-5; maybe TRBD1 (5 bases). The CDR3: CASSRAREQETQYF. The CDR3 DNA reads TGTGCCAGCAGCCGAGCCAGGGAACAAGAGACCCAGTACTTC.